What follows are 27 T cell receptor beta chains derived from one specimen sequenced in a study of OX40 agonist ivuxolimab in advanced cancers. Libraries were prepared by immunoSEQ multiplex PCR; TCRdb keeps only in-frame clonotypes and omits some of them. The table shows about 79,000 clones, with 80% to 95% occurring only once. Sequences were derived from CD4+ or CD8+ T cells sorted from blood, sampled in a trial of the OX40 agonist ivuxolimab. All receptors come from an adult with an advanced solid tumor such as melanoma, head and neck, liver or kidney cancer.

The chain uses TRBV7-3 and TRBJ1-5, with a tentative D call TRBD1 (5 bases). Between the trimmed V and J ends, which lost 1 base and 8 bases, there was a span of 9 bases. The CDR3 covers 13 residues. Germline loops: CDR1 SGHTA, CDR2 FQGTGA. CDR3 loop: CASSLNQGEPQHF. The CDR3 region has the DNA TGTGCCAGCAGCTTAAATCAGGGTGAGCCCCAGCATTTT.

This clone was counted once. This chain joins TRBV10-1 and TRBJ2-5; 10 bases map to TRBD1. The DNA end is more similar to TRBJ2-7, so the J call may be wrong. Germline lookup yields CDR1 WNHNN and CDR2 SYGVQD (reference sequence). The CDR3 is 15 amino acids. CDR3 coding DNA: TGCGCCAGCAGTGAAGGACAGGGGGAAGTGGACGAGCAGTACTTC. It specifies CASSEGQGEVDEQYF.

This clone was seen a single time. The rearrangement joins TRBV5-6 to TRBJ1-4; 7 bases fit TRBD1. Germline V gene data show CDR1 as SGHDT and CDR2 as YYEEEE. The CDR3 is 15 residues long. The V and J ends lost 4 bases and 4 bases, in that order; junction bases with no gene match: 7. DNA for the CDR3: TGTGCCAGCAGCACCTCCGGGACAGTTAATGAAAAACTGTTTTTT. Its protein is CASSTSGTVNEKLFF.

This chain links TRBV6-6 with TRBJ2-1; no clear D. CDR3 length: 13 amino acids. Germline-derived CDR1 and CDR2 are MNHNY and SVGAGI (reference sequence). V was trimmed by 6 bases and J by 4 bases, leaving 10 bases between them. The chain's CDR3 is CASSLGAYNEQFF. The DNA of the CDR3 is TGTGCCAGCAGCCTAGGAGCTTACAATGAGCAGTTCTTC.

The chain couples TRBV6-5 to TRBJ1-2; D gene unclear. The germline V gene has CDR1 MNHEY and CDR2 SVGAGI. V dropped 6 bases and J dropped 0 bases, with 14 bases sitting between them. This CDR3 is 15 amino acids long. CDR3 amino acids: CASRNSRNPNYGYTF. Here the CDR3 DNA reads TGTGCCAGCAGGAACTCTCGAAACCCTAACTATGGCTACACCTTC.

V usage is TRBV4-3 and J usage is TRBJ2-7; TRBD1 is a possible D gene (6 bases). Germline CDR1 LGHNA, CDR2 YSLEER. The CDR3 sequence is 16 residues long. Deletions cut 0 bases from V and 4 bases from J, with 16 bases between. CDR3 coding DNA: TGCGCCAGCAGCCAAGATGGGGGCAGGGAAGTTTACGAGCAGTACTTC. It specifies CASSQDGGREVYEQYF.

As concerns this clone: The germline gene is not matched at one end of the junction; a read error may be the cause. The chain couples TRBV7-9 to TRBJ1-4; 8 nucleotides agree with TRBD1. This CDR3 spans 14 amino acids. Germline V CDR1 and CDR2: SEHNR, FQNEAQ (reference sequence). The CDR3 DNA is TGTGCCAGCAGCCGCCCCGTGGACAGGGAAAAGCTGTTTTTT. This gives the protein CASSRPVDREKLFF.

The chain has TRBV27 and TRBJ2-7, with TRBD1 matching 11 bases. The CDR3 totals 15 residues. Germline CDR1 and CDR2: MNHEY and SMNVEV (reference sequence). V was clipped by 3 bases and J by 1 base; unmatched bases: 2. The CDR3 sequence is CASSFGTGGSYEQYF. DNA of the CDR3: TGTGCCAGCAGTTTCGGGACAGGGGGGTCCTACGAGCAGTACTTC.

The CDR3 nucleotides are TGTGCCAGCAGCGTTTCAGGGGGCACTAATGAAAAACTGTTTTTT. It codes for CASSVSGGTNEKLFF. The chain is built from TRBV9 and TRBJ1-4, with 8 bases fitting TRBD1. The junction had 2 bases not matched to a gene; V was cut back by 2 bases and J by 2 bases. Per germline, CDR1 SGDLS and CDR2 YYNGEE. This CDR3 is 15 amino acids long.

The V call is TRBV11-2, the J call TRBJ1-2; a weak D match, TRBD1 (6 bases). Germline loops: CDR1 SGHAT, CDR2 FQNNGV. The CDR3 contains 14 residues. V was cut by 0 bases and J by 3 bases, with 8 bases left in between. The CDR3 protein is CASSLESGDYGYTF. Here the CDR3 DNA reads TGTGCCAGCAGCTTAGAGTCAGGGGACTATGGCTACACCTTC.

This rearrangement joins TRBV6-1 to TRBJ2-7, with a tentative D call TRBD1 (5 bases). CDR3 length: 15 amino acids. Germline CDR1 MNHNS, CDR2 SASEGT. Between the trimmed V and J ends, which lost 1 base and 3 bases, there was a span of 13 bases. CDR3 sequence: CASSEEVTGVYEQYF. CDR3 coding DNA: TGTGCCAGCAGTGAAGAGGTAACAGGAGTCTACGAGCAGTACTTC.

The chain couples TRBV6-5 to TRBJ1-6; D is ambiguous. Germline V lookup: CDR1 MNHEY, CDR2 SVGAGI. The V end was cut by 0 bases, the J end by 7 bases, with 10 bases between. The length of the CDR3 is 15 residues. In DNA form, the CDR3 reads TGTGCCAGCAGTTACTCGAAGGGCCCGAATTCACCCCTCCACTTT. Translating it yields CASSYSKGPNSPLHF.

The chain uses TRBV27 and TRBJ2-7; D remains ambiguous. CDR1 is MNHEY and CDR2 is SMNVEV in the germline V gene (reference sequence). V lost 2 bases, J lost 0 bases, and 8 bases lay in between. There are 14 residues in the CDR3. The CDR3: CASSLQDSSYEQYF. The CDR3 DNA reads TGTGCCAGCAGTTTACAGGATAGCTCCTACGAGCAGTACTTC.

The V gene is TRBV6-1, the J gene TRBJ2-4; D remains unclear. Trimming cost V 3 bases and J 8 bases, with 8 bases left between them. Per germline, CDR1 MNHNS and CDR2 SASEGT. CDR3 length: 12 residues. The CDR3 DNA follows: TGTGCCAGCAGTGATCTTCGGGACATTCAGTACTTC. Translating gives CASSDLRDIQYF.

This rearrangement joins TRBV11-2 to TRBJ2-2; D gene uncertain. Deletions cut 4 bases from V and 11 bases from J, with 14 bases between. This CDR3 comprises 13 residues. Germline V lookup: CDR1 SGHAT, CDR2 FQNNGV. CDR3 in amino acids: CASSSPVVVELFF. The CDR3 DNA reads as TGTGCCAGCAGCTCCCCAGTTGTGGTCGAGCTGTTTTTT.

The rearrangement uses TRBV5-1 and TRBJ2-5; D perhaps matches TRBD1 (6 bases). V lost 4 bases to trimming and J lost 5 bases, with 12 bases between them. Germline V gene data show CDR1 as SGHRS and CDR2 as YFSETQ. CDR3 size: 13 residues. This CDR3 is CASSASGDETQYF. CDR3 nucleotide sequence: TGCGCCAGCAGCGCTTCAGGGGACGAGACCCAGTACTTC. Full variable domain (outside the CDR3, taken from reference TRBV5-1 and TRBJ2-5): KAGVTQTPRYLIKTRGQQVTLSCSPISGHRSVSWYQQTPGQGLQFLFEYFSETQRNKGNFPGRFSGRQFSNSRSEMNVSTLELGDSALYLCASSASGDETQYFGPGTRLLVL.

The CDR3 here is CASSQALKSYEQYF. The CDR3, as DNA: TGCGCCAGCAGCCAAGCACTGAAAAGCTACGAGCAGTACTTC. J is TRBJ2-7 and V is TRBV4-1; D ambiguous. The V end lost 1 base, the J end lost 3 bases, and 10 bases lay between the germline ends. The CDR3 has 14 residues. Germline-derived CDR1 and CDR2 are MGHRA and YSYEKL.

V gene TRBV11-2 combines with J gene TRBJ2-1; 9 bases map to TRBD1. The CDR3 has 16 amino acids. V trimming: 4 bases; J trimming: 2 bases; junction bases outside the gene matches: 6. Germline CDR1 is SGHAT and CDR2 is FQNNGV. CDR3 sequence reads: CASSSPTGGAYNEQFF. In nucleotides, the CDR3 is TGTGCCAGCAGCTCCCCTACAGGGGGCGCCTACAATGAGCAGTTCTTC.

The chain uses TRBV6-1 and TRBJ1-5; D is perhaps TRBD1 (5 bases). Trimming took off 2 bases at V and 1 base at J, with 9 bases between the two ends. In germline, CDR1 is MNHNS, CDR2 SASEGT. This CDR3 has 15 amino acids. CDR3 coding DNA: TGTGCCAGCAGTGAATGGAGGGGAAGCAATCAGCCCCAGCATTTT. Protein: CASSEWRGSNQPQHF.

The V gene is TRBV30, the J gene TRBJ1-1; TRBD1 might be the D (5 bases). The CDR3 is 15 residues long. From germline, CDR1 is GTSNPN and CDR2 SVGIG (reference sequence). Trimming stripped 0 bases from V and 5 bases from J, with 16 bases between. The CDR3 nucleotides are TGTGCCTGGAGTGTACTCTGGCAGGGCCGAACTGAAGCTTTCTTT. Protein product: CAWSVLWQGRTEAFF.

This chain connects TRBV4-3 to TRBJ2-7; D possibly corresponds to TRBD1 (7 bases). Trimming stripped 0 bases from V and 5 bases from J, with 17 bases between. The CDR3 is 16 residues long. Per the germline V gene, CDR1 is LGHNA and CDR2 is YSLEER. Written as DNA, the CDR3 is TGCGCCAGCAGCCAAGATCCGGGCCCCAGGGGGGACGAGCAGTACTTC. It translates to CASSQDPGPRGDEQYF.

CDR3 in DNA: TGTGCCAGCAATGGCGCAGAGGGTTGGGGATCAGAGACCCAGTACTTC. The encoded protein is CASNGAEGWGSETQYF. This chain connects TRBV2 to TRBJ2-5, with a possible D match to TRBD2 (5 bases). The germline gives CDR1 SNHLY, CDR2 FYNNEI. This CDR3 has 16 amino acids. Trimming shortened V by 7 bases and J by 4 bases, and 22 bases separated the two germline ends.

V gene TRBV7-9 combines with J gene TRBJ1-4, with TRBD1 matching 11 bases. J gave up 8 bases and V 1 base, and 3 bases lay outside the gene matches. This CDR3 contains 15 residues. In germline, CDR1 is SEHNR, CDR2 FQNEAQ (reference sequence). DNA of the CDR3: TGTGCCAGCAGCTTAGGGACAGGGGGCCGGGAAAAACTGTTTTTT. Translated, it gives CASSLGTGGREKLFF.

Written as DNA, the CDR3 is TGCAGCGTTGCTGGGTATTCCGGGGAGCTGTTTTTT. Translation: CSVAGYSGELFF. The genes are TRBV29-1 and TRBJ2-2; D ambiguous. The V end was cut by 4 bases, the J end by 6 bases, with 9 bases between. Germline lookup yields CDR1 SQVTM and CDR2 ANQGSEA. The CDR3 runs 12 residues.

The J gene is TRBJ1-1, the V gene TRBV27; D not resolved. Between the trimmed V and J ends, which lost 6 bases and 2 bases, there was a span of 10 bases. Germline V CDR1 and CDR2: MNHEY, SMNVEV (reference sequence). The CDR3 is 13 residues long. CDR3: CASRETGNTEAFF. CDR3 nucleotides: TGTGCCAGCAGGGAGACGGGAAACACTGAAGCTTTCTTT.

This chain connects TRBV1 to TRBJ2-4; the table's D call TRBD2 went unverified against the DNA. TRBV1 is listed as a pseudogene. CDR3 length: 15 amino acids. The CDR3 is CTSSQDPSGGGIQYF. CDR3 sequence (DNA): TGCACCAGCAGCCAAGATCCTAGCGGGGGCGGCATTCAGTACTTC.

This rearrangement joins TRBV9 to TRBJ1-1; D gene uncertain. The V and J ends lost 3 bases and 1 base respectively, with 4 bases between them. Germline CDR1 SGDLS, CDR2 YYNGEE. The CDR3 is 12 residues long. The CDR3 reads CASSDTNTEAFF. CDR3 bases: TGTGCCAGCAGCGACACGAACACTGAAGCTTTCTTT. The whole variable domain, filled in from reference TRBV9 and TRBJ1-1, reads DSGVTQTPKHLITATGQRVTLRCSPRSGDLSVYWYQQSLDQGLQFLIQYYNGEERAKGNILERFSAQQFPDLHSELNLSSLELGDSALYFCASSDTNTEAFFGQGTRLTVV.